The text below deals with one T cell receptor beta chain. Under the authors' procedure: Scientists estimated how many nucleated cells there were by amplifying reference gene primers. The assay was immunoSEQ multiplex PCR, and TCRdb's table has in-frame clones only and misses some. The V and J calls and clone size were taken over from that table, and D and trimming were inferred from the DNA. The data hold a few hundred thousand clones, with 80% to 90% observed a single time. The CDR3 is made up of 13 amino acids. Trimming shortened V by 5 bases and J by 8 bases, and 10 bases separated the two germline ends. The data belong to a study of blood T cell repertoires in COVID-19. Study-wide context: Acute and convalescent COVID-19 samples came from the United States, Italy and Spain. PBMCs, B-cell-depleted T cells, or T cells provided the cDNA or gDNA that made up the material.

The chain is built from TRBV12-3 or TRBV12-4 and TRBJ1-6; D perhaps matches TRBD1 (6 bases). The TCR was taken from a man between 40 and 49 years old with acute or convalescent COVID-19. Sequencing was carried out using peripheral blood. This CDR3 reads CASSPRQDSPLHF. The CDR3 bases are TGTGCCAGCAGTCCCCGACAGGATTCACCCCTCCACTTT.